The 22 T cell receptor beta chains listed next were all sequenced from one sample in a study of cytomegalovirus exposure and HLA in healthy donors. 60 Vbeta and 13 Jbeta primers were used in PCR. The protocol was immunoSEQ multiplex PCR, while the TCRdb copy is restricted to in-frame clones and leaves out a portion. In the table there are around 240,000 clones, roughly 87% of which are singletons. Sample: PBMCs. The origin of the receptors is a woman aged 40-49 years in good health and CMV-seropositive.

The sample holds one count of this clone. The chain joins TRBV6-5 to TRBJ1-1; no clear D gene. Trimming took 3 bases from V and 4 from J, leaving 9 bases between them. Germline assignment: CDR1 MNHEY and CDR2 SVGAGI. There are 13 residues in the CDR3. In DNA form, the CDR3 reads TGTGCCAGCAGTTATGGCAGTCGCACTGAAGCTTTCTTT. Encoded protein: CASSYGSRTEAFF.

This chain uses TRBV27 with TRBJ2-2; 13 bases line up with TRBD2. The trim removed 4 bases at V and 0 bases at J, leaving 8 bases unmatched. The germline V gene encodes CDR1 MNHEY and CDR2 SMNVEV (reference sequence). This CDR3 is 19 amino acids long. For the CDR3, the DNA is TGTGCCAGCAGTTCCAACCGACTAGCGGGAGGCCCGAACACCGGGGAGCTGTTTTTT. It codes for CASSSNRLAGGPNTGELFF.

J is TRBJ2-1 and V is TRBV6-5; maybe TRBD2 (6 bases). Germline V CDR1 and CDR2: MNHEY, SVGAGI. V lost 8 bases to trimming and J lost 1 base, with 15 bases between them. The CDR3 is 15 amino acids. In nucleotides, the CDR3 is TGTGCCAGCGGGCTAGCGCCTCAGTCCTACAATGAGCAGTTCTTC. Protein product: CASGLAPQSYNEQFF.

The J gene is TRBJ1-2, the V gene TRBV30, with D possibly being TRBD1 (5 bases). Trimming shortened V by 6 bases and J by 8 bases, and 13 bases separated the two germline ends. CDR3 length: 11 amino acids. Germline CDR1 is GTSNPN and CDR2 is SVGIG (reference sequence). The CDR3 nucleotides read TGTGCCTGTGGGCCGTCAGGGGGCTACACCTTC. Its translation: CACGPSGGYTF.

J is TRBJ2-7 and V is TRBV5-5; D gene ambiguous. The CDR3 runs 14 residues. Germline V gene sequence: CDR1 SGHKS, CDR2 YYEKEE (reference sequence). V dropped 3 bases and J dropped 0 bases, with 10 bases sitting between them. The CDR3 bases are TGTGCCAGCAGCTCAGTACCCCGCTCCTACGAGCAGTACTTC. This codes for CASSSVPRSYEQYF.

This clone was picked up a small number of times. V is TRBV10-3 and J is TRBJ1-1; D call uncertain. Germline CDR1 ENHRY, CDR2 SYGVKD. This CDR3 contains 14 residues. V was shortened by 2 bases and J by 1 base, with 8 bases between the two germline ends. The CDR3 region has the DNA TGTGCCATCAGTGAGCGGACTACGAACACTGAAGCTTTCTTT. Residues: CAISERTTNTEAFF.

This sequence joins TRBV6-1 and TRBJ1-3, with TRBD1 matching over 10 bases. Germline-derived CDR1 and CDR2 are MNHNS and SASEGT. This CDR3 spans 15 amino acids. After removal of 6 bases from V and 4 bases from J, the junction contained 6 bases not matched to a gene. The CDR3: CASRTGGAGGNTIYF. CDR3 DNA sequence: TGTGCCAGCAGGACAGGGGGCGCGGGCGGAAACACCATATATTTT.

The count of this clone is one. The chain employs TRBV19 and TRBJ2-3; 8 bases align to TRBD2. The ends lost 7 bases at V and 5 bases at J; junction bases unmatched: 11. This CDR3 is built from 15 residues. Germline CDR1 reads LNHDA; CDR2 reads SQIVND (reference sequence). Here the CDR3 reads CASTLGTSRGDTQYF. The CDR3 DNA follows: TGTGCCAGTACCCTCGGGACTAGTCGGGGAGATACGCAGTATTTT.

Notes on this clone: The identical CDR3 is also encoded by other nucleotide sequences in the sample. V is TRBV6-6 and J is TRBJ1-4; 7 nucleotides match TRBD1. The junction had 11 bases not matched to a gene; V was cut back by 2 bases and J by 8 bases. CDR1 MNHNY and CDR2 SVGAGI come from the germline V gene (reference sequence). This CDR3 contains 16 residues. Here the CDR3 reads CASSYAEGARGEKLFF. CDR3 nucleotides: TGTGCCAGCAGTTACGCGGAGGGGGCGCGAGGGGAAAAACTGTTTTTT.

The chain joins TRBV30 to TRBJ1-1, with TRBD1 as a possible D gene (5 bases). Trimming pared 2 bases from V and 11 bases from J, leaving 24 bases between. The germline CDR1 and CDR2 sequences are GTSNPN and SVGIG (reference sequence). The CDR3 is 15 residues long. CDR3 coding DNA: TGTGCCTGGAGTTCCCCCGGCAGGACGAGTGCAGGGGCTTTCTTT. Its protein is CAWSSPGRTSAGAFF.

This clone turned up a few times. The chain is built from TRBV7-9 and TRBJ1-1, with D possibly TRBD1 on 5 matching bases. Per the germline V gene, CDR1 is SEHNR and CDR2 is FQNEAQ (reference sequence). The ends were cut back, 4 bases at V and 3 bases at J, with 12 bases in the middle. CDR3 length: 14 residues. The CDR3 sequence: CASSSPVRDTEAFF. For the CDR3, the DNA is TGTGCCAGCAGCTCCCCGGTCAGGGACACTGAAGCTTTCTTT.

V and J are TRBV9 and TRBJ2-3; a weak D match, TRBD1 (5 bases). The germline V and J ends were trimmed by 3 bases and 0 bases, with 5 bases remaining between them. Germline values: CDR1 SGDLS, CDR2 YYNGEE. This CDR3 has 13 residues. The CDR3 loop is CASSEGSTDTQYF. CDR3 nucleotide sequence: TGTGCCAGCAGCGAGGGGAGCACAGATACGCAGTATTTT.

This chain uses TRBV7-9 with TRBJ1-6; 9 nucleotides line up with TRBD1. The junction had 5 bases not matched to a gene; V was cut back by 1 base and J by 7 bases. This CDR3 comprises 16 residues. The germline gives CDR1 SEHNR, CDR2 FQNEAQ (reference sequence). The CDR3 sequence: CASSLGFGQGNSPLHF. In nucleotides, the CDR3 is TGTGCCAGCAGCTTAGGGTTTGGACAGGGGAATTCACCCCTCCACTTT.

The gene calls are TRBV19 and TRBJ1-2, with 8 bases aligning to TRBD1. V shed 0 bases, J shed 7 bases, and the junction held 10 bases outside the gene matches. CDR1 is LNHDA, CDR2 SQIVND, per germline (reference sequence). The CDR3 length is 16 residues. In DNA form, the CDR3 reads TGTGCCAGTAGTATAGATGCCCCGGACAGGGACGGTGGCTACACCTTC. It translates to CASSIDAPDRDGGYTF.

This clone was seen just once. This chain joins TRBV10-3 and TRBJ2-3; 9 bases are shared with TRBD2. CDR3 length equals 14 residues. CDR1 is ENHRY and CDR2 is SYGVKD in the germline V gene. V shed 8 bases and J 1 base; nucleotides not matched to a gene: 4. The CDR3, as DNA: TGTGCCATCGGACCTAGCGGGGGCACAGATACGCAGTATTTT. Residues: CAIGPSGGTDTQYF.

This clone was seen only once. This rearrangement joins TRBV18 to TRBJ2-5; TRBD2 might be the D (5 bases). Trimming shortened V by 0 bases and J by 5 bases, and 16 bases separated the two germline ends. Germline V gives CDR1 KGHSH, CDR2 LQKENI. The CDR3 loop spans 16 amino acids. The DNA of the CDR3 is TGTGCCAGCTCACCACCCCCCGGCTCCCGAGGGGAGACCCAGTACTTC. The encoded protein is CASSPPPGSRGETQYF.

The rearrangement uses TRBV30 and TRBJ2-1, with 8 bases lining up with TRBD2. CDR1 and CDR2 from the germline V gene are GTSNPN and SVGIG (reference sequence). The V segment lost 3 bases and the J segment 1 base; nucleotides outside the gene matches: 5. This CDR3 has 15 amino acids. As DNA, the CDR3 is TGTGCCTGGAGGGCTAGCGGGCCTTCCTACAATGAGCAGTTCTTC. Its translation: CAWRASGPSYNEQFF.

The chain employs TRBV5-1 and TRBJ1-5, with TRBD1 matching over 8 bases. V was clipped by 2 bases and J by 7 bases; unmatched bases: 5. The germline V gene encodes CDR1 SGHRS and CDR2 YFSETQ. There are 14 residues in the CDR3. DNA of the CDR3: TGCGCCAGCAGCTTCGGGACAGGTGGACAGCCCCAGCATTTT. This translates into CASSFGTGGQPQHF. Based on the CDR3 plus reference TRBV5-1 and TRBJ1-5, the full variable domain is KAGVTQTPRYLIKTRGQQVTLSCSPISGHRSVSWYQQTPGQGLQFLFEYFSETQRNKGNFPGRFSGRQFSNSRSEMNVSTLELGDSALYLCASSFGTGGQPQHFGDGTRLSIL.

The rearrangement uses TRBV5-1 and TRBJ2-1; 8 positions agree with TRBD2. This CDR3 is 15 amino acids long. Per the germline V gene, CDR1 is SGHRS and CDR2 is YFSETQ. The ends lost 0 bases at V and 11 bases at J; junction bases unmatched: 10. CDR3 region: CASSLGGLGRYQQFF. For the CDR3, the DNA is TGCGCCAGCAGCTTGGGGGGACTAGGTAGATATCAGCAGTTCTTC.

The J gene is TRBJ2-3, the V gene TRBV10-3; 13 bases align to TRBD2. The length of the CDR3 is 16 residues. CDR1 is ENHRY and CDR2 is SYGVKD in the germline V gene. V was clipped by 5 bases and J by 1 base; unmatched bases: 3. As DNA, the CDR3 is TGTGCCATCAGTTTCGGACTAGCGGGAGGCACAGATACGCAGTATTTT. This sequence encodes CAISFGLAGGTDTQYF.

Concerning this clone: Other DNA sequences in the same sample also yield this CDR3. CDR3 DNA: TGTGCCAGTAGCACACAGACAGGGGGTATTCTGGAGACCCAGTACTTC. It yields the protein CASSTQTGGILETQYF. The chain uses TRBV9 and TRBJ2-5; 9 nucleotides line up with TRBD1. The ends lost 8 bases at V and 5 bases at J; junction bases unmatched: 16. CDR1 and CDR2 from the germline V gene are SGDLS and YYNGEE. This CDR3 is 16 amino acids long.

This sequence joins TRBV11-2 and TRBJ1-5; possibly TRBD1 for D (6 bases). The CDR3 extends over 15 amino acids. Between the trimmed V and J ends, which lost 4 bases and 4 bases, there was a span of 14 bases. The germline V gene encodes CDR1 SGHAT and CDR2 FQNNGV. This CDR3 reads CASSSNRARNQPQHF. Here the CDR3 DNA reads TGTGCCAGCAGCTCCAACAGGGCTCGAAATCAGCCCCAGCATTTT. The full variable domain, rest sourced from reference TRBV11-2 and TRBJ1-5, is EAGVAQSPRYKIIEKRQSVAFWCNPISGHATLYWYQQILGQGPKLLIQFQNNGVVDDSQLPKDRFSAERLKGVDSTLKIQPAKLEDSAVYLCASSSNRARNQPQHFGDGTRLSIL.